The TCR beta chain under discussion was sequenced for a study of vaccination effects on CD4 cells after COVID-19. Assay: immunoSEQ multiplex PCR; the TCRdb copy retains only in-frame clones and omits some. The data hold roughly 25,000 clones, with around 78% observed a single time. With regard to this clone: Its antigen is as yet unknown.

Sequencing followed a ViraFEST assay step that expanded antigen-specific CD4+ T cells with viral peptide pools. CD4+ T cells were isolated after less than 12 days of culture. A PCR test confirmed that the person had SARS-CoV-2 infection between March and December 2020. The receptor was derived from a human donor who had a prior SARS-CoV-2 infection. Specimen: CD4+ T cells from PBMCs cultured with HCoV-NL63 spike peptides, collected before COVID-19 vaccination.

CDR3 amino acids: CASSLGSGIQTGPLHF. The CDR3 region has the DNA TGTGCCAGCAGCTTGGGTTCGGGAATACAAACGGGTCCCCTCCACTTT. This chain joins TRBV13 and TRBJ1-6; D is unresolved. Per germline, CDR1 PRHDT and CDR2 FYEKMQ (reference sequence). The CDR3 totals 16 residues. V shed 3 bases and J shed 13 bases, with 22 bases lying between them.